A single sample gave rise to the 19 T cell receptor beta chains below, sequenced in a study of T cells after yellow fever vaccination. TCRdb recomputed calls from the 5' RACE reads with MiXCR, one row per CDR3 protein. The table records more than 300,000 distinct CDR3 sequences, around 10% of them present only once. The input for sequencing was CD4+ T cells sorted from PBMCs, taken 45 days after the yellow fever booster vaccination. Source of these receptors: a man aged 18 to 30 who received the YFV17D yellow fever vaccine.

This clonotype was picked up a small number of times. The chain couples TRBV7-3 to TRBJ2-7; no firm D call. CDR1 SGHTA and CDR2 FQGTGA come from the germline V gene. The CDR3 runs 12 residues. The germline V and J ends were trimmed by 5 bases and 5 bases, with 10 bases remaining between them. CDR3 DNA sequence: TGTGCCAGCAGCCGTCTTGGCGACGAGCAGTACTTC. Translating gives CASSRLGDEQYF.

This clonotype was found a few times. The chain is built from TRBV5-5 and TRBJ1-2, with no clear D. The CDR3 sequence is 14 residues long. Deletions cut 0 bases from V and 8 bases from J, with 14 bases between. The germline V gene has CDR1 SGHKS and CDR2 YYEKEE (reference sequence). The CDR3 DNA is TGTGCCAGCAGCTTGGGGGAAGGGCCTCGCGGCTACACCTTC. This gives the protein CASSLGEGPRGYTF.

V gene TRBV2 combines with J gene TRBJ2-5; the match to TRBD2 covers 9 bases. The germline CDR1 and CDR2 sequences are SNHLY and FYNNEI. The CDR3 length is 14 residues. J was trimmed by 5 bases and V by 3 bases; bases with no gene match: 4. The DNA of the CDR3 is TGTGCCAGCAGTGAGGGCGGGGGGGCCGAGACCCAGTACTTC. Translation: CASSEGGGAETQYF.

This sequence joins TRBV20-1 and TRBJ1-3; D remains ambiguous. The CDR3 sequence is 14 residues long. Germline V CDR1 and CDR2: DFQATT, SNEGSKA (reference sequence). V was trimmed by 0 bases and J by 3 bases, leaving 9 bases between them. CDR3 DNA: TGCAGTGCTAGAGATGATGGAGGTGGAAACACCATATATTTT. Its protein is CSARDDGGGNTIYF.

In this sample, this clonotype turned up many times. The chain joins TRBV7-9 to TRBJ2-5; 7 bases are shared with TRBD1. Trimming removed 11 bases from V and 2 bases from J; junction bases left unmatched: 8. This CDR3 contains 13 residues. From germline, CDR1 is SEHNR and CDR2 FQNEAQ (reference sequence). Written as DNA, the CDR3 is TGTGCCGGCGGGCCAGGGGGACAAGAGACCCAGTACTTC. Translated: CAGGPGGQETQYF.

This clonotype appeared a few times. V is TRBV19 and J is TRBJ1-5, with D unresolved. V gave up 3 bases and J gave up 3 bases, with 9 bases separating them. The CDR3 has 14 amino acids. CDR1 is LNHDA, CDR2 SQIVND, per germline (reference sequence). CDR3 in DNA: TGTGCCAGTAGTATGAGGCCAGACAATCAGCCCCAGCATTTT. Translation gives CASSMRPDNQPQHF.

The chain has TRBV12-3 or TRBV12-4 and TRBJ2-2; D may correspond to TRBD1 or TRBD2 (6 bases each). The V end was cut by 6 bases, the J end by 4 bases, with 15 bases between. The length of the CDR3 is 15 residues. The CDR3 here is CASSQRGVRTGELFF. For the CDR3, the DNA is TGTGCCAGCAGCCAAAGGGGGGTTCGCACCGGGGAGCTGTTTTTT.

V is TRBV4-2 and J is TRBJ1-2; TRBD1 agrees at 7 bases. The germline V gene encodes CDR1 LGHNA and CDR2 YNFKEQ. CDR3 size: 13 residues. The junction had 6 bases not matched to a gene; V was cut back by 3 bases and J by 8 bases. The CDR3 nucleotides are TGTGCCAGCAGCCAGCCAGGGGGGAACGGCTACACCTTC. Its translation: CASSQPGGNGYTF.

This clonotype was observed a few times. The gene calls are TRBV7-9 and TRBJ2-1, with a possible D match to TRBD1 (6 bases). V lost 3 bases, J lost 4 bases, and 19 bases lay in between. Per germline, CDR1 SEHNR and CDR2 FQNEAQ (reference sequence). CDR3 size: 17 residues. The DNA for the CDR3 is TGTGCCAGCAGCTTTCTCAGGGGCCCCCCCTCGTACAATGAGCAGTTCTTC. It encodes CASSFLRGPPSYNEQFF.

This clonotype has ten or more counts. The chain is built from TRBV10-3 and TRBJ2-7; 7 bases are shared with TRBD2. The CDR3 has 13 amino acids. CDR1 is ENHRY, CDR2 SYGVKD, per germline. V shed 6 bases and J 3 bases; nucleotides not matched to a gene: 5. CDR3 DNA: TGTGCCATCAGGGGAGCTAGCGGCTACGAGCAGTACTTC. Translated, it gives CAIRGASGYEQYF.

The table lists this clonotype with a few counts. The chain recombines TRBV10-3 with TRBJ1-5, with D tentatively TRBD1 (6 bases). The CDR3 has 14 residues. Germline V gene sequence: CDR1 ENHRY, CDR2 SYGVKD. V lost 8 bases, J lost 6 bases, and 17 bases lay in between. The CDR3 loop reads CAIGGPELGQPQHF. CDR3 sequence (DNA): TGTGCCATCGGGGGGCCCGAATTGGGTCAGCCCCAGCATTTT.

J is TRBJ1-2 and V is TRBV7-2, with a possible D match to TRBD1 (5 bases). The CDR3 is made up of 15 amino acids. V was pared by 4 bases and J by 6 bases, with 18 bases between. Per the germline V gene, CDR1 is SGHTA and CDR2 is FQGNSA. CDR3 nucleotide sequence: TGTGCCAGCAGCTCAGACAGTCCTCGAGGGAATGGCTACACCTTC. As protein: CASSSDSPRGNGYTF.

This clonotype has more than one count but fewer than ten. This chain links TRBV5-1 with TRBJ2-5; 9 positions match TRBD1. The germline gives CDR1 SGHRS, CDR2 YFSETQ. Trimming at V came to 1 base and at J to 5 bases, leaving 9 bases not matched to a gene. The CDR3 sequence is 16 residues long. The CDR3 is CASSLRPGQGGETQYF. DNA of the CDR3: TGCGCCAGCAGCTTGAGACCGGGACAGGGTGGCGAGACCCAGTACTTC.

This clonotype was seen a few times. The V call is TRBV7-2, the J call TRBJ2-3, with 9 bases identical to TRBD2. The germline gives CDR1 SGHTA, CDR2 FQGNSA. The CDR3 covers 16 residues. The ends lost 1 base at V and 1 base at J; junction bases unmatched: 3. The CDR3 nucleotides read TGTGCCAGCAGCTTAGGGTGGACTAGCGGCACAGATACGCAGTATTTT. Protein product: CASSLGWTSGTDTQYF.

The chain employs TRBV4-2 and TRBJ2-2; D is perhaps TRBD1 or TRBD2 (5 bases each). This CDR3 region has 16 residues. The V end was cut by 0 bases, the J end by 6 bases, with 14 bases between. Germline V gene sequence: CDR1 LGHNA, CDR2 YNFKEQ. As DNA, the CDR3 is TGTGCCAGCAGCCAAGATGAAGCGATGGGGGCCGGGGAGCTGTTTTTT. Its translation: CASSQDEAMGAGELFF.

The gene calls are TRBV7-9 and TRBJ1-2; D not resolved. The CDR3 contains 14 residues. The V gene's germline CDR1 is SEHNR and CDR2 FQNEAQ (reference sequence). Trimming pared 5 bases from V and 0 bases from J, leaving 10 bases between. The CDR3 spells CASSARSANYGYTF. The CDR3 nucleotides are TGTGCCAGCAGCGCCAGGTCAGCTAACTATGGCTACACCTTC.

CDR3 sequence: CASKAGALLANTGELFF. The CDR3 coding sequence is TGTGCCAGCAAGGCGGGGGCTTTACTCGCGAACACCGGGGAGCTGTTTTTT. This rearrangement joins TRBV6-2 or TRBV6-3 to TRBJ2-2; a weak D match, TRBD2 (7 bases). The CDR3 runs to 17 residues. V was clipped by 7 bases and J by 0 bases, with 18 bases between them. Germline CDR1 is MNHEY and CDR2 is SVGEGT.

The chain has TRBV7-2 and TRBJ2-3, with TRBD2 identical over 7 bases. The germline gives CDR1 SGHTA, CDR2 FQGNSA. The CDR3 sequence is 15 residues long. Trimming cost V 1 base and J 2 bases; bases outside gene matches: 3. In nucleotides, the CDR3 is TGTGCCAGCAGCTTAGTGGGGACTAACACAGATACGCAGTATTTT. It yields the protein CASSLVGTNTDTQYF.

The chain recombines TRBV7-2 with TRBJ1-3; possible D gene TRBD1, 5 bases. The V end lost 6 bases, the J end lost 0 bases, and 6 bases lay between the germline ends. The CDR3 totals 13 residues. CDR1 is SGHTA and CDR2 is FQGNSA in the germline V gene. CDR3 bases: TGTGCCAGCAGGCAGGGCTCTGGAAACACCATATATTTT. This encodes CASRQGSGNTIYF. Full variable domain (rest looked up from reference TRBV7-2 and TRBJ1-3): GAGVSQSPSNKVTEKGKDVELRCDPISGHTALYWYRQSLGQGLEFLIYFQGNSAPDKSGLPSDRFSAERTGGSVSTLTIQRTQQEDSAVYLCASRQGSGNTIYFGEGSWLTVV.